This record looks at one T cell receptor (beta chain) sequence and its context. What it binds is unknown. This record comes from a study of blood T cells in healthy people across ages. Study details: Template-switching capture recovered about one barcoded beta molecule per two T cells. Study outcomes and limitations: There was a strong correlation between TCR beta diversity and naive T cell percentage.

A second roughly 7 to 12 cycle PCR used barcoded and J-beta primers. MiXCR, applied by TCRdb to the 5' RACE reads, yields one record per CDR3 protein. The sample holds 800,000 or so distinct CDR3 sequences, roughly 25% seen once. The CDR3 is made up of 11 amino acids. V was pared by 3 bases and J by 7 bases, with 7 bases between. These data also formed part of another study, on T cells of mothers and their children. That study adds: The yield was over 8 million TCR beta CDR3 reads from each mother and approximately 3.1 million from each child.

Sample: blood. The rearrangement joins TRBV12-3 or TRBV12-4 to TRBJ2-7, with a possible D match to TRBD1 (5 bases). The sequence was obtained from a boy aged 5-17 years in good health. The CDR3 DNA follows: TGTGCCAGCAGTTTCCAGGGAGAGCAGTACTTC. Translating it yields CASSFQGEQYF.